The rows below give T cell receptor beta chains drawn from one sample of a study of shared clonotypes between healthy human individuals. This table comes from immunoSEQ multiplex PCR, and its TCRdb copy is limited to in-frame clones, with some not included. The profile shows about 550,000 clones, nearly 97% of them singletons. Sequencing was carried out using naive CD8+ T cells sorted from blood. These receptors all stem from a woman younger than 45 in good health. Each CDR3 is given with its conserved first and last residue. Fields, in order: J gene, clone size, D gene, V gene, CDR3 DNA, CDR3 protein. The D gene is left open where the match is weak. The size of a clone is reported for some rows only, either as once, few or many, or as a class for expanded clones.

J: TRBJ2-7
size: .
D: .
V: TRBV2
DNA: TGTGCCAGCAGAGGGACGGCATTCTCCTACGAGCAGTACTTC
CDR3: CASRGTAFSYEQYF

J: TRBJ2-3
size: .
D: .
V: TRBV6-1
DNA: TGTGCCAGCAGTTTGGCTAGTTGGGATACGCAGTATTTT
CDR3: CASSLASWDTQYF

J: TRBJ1-2
size: .
D: .
V: TRBV9
DNA: TGTGCCAGCAGCGTAGTAGCGGGGGCTAATGGCTACACCTTC
CDR3: CASSVVAGANGYTF

J: TRBJ2-7
size: once
D: .
V: TRBV27
DNA: TGTGCCAGCAGTTTAGCCCCTCAACTCTACGAGCAGTACTTC
CDR3: CASSLAPQLYEQYF

J: TRBJ2-7
size: .
D: .
V: TRBV13
DNA: TGTGCCAGCAGCTTAGGCAGGGACGGCTACGAGCAGTACTTC
CDR3: CASSLGRDGYEQYF

J: TRBJ1-1
size: .
D: TRBD1
V: TRBV7-9
DNA: TGTGCCAGCAGCCTTCCCGGACAGGGGGCGCGGGACACTGAAGCTTTCTTT
CDR3: CASSLPGQGARDTEAFF

J: TRBJ2-1
size: .
D: .
V: TRBV11-1
DNA: TGTGCCAGCAGCTTCGGACTAGGGGGTGAGCAGTTCTTC
CDR3: CASSFGLGGEQFF

J: TRBJ1-2
size: once
D: .
V: TRBV27
DNA: TGTGCCAGCAGTTTTGGATTAGGCTATGGCTACACCTTC
CDR3: CASSFGLGYGYTF

J: TRBJ2-5
size: .
D: .
V: TRBV9
DNA: TGTGCCAGCAGCCCCGGGGGGCTTCAAGAGACCCAGTACTTC
CDR3: CASSPGGLQETQYF

J: TRBJ2-3
size: .
D: .
V: TRBV27
DNA: TGTGCCAGCAGTTCCCTCCTTCCTACCACAGATACGCAGTATTTT
CDR3: CASSSLLPTTDTQYF

J: TRBJ2-3
size: .
D: TRBD2
V: TRBV4-1
DNA: TGCGCCAGCAGCCAAGTGCTAGCGGGAGATTTTACAGATACGCAGTATTTT
CDR3: CASSQVLAGDFTDTQYF

J: TRBJ2-5
size: .
D: .
V: TRBV15
DNA: TGTGCCACCAGCACCCGCCACCCGGGGACCCAGTACTTC
CDR3: CATSTRHPGTQYF

J: TRBJ2-5
size: .
D: .
V: TRBV27
DNA: TGTGCCAGCCGGGGCCAGGAGGAGACCCAGTACTTC
CDR3: CASRGQEETQYF

J: TRBJ1-4
size: .
D: .
V: TRBV7-9
DNA: TGTGCCAGCAGCTCGCGTGGGCAGGGGCCCTCTAATGAAAAACTGTTTTTT
CDR3: CASSSRGQGPSNEKLFF

J: TRBJ2-7
size: .
D: TRBD1
V: TRBV27
DNA: TGTGCCAGCAGCCCCGGGACAGTCTCCTACGAGCAGTACTTC
CDR3: CASSPGTVSYEQYF

J: TRBJ2-7
size: once
D: .
V: TRBV28
DNA: TGTGCCAGCAGTTTGATAGGCAACTACGAGCAGTACTTC
CDR3: CASSLIGNYEQYF

J: TRBJ2-1
size: .
D: TRBD1
V: TRBV5-1
DNA: TGCGCCAGCAGCTTGGCCGGGACAGGCCCTGGGGATGAGCAGTTCTTC
CDR3: CASSLAGTGPGDEQFF

J: TRBJ2-7
size: .
D: .
V: TRBV28
DNA: TGTGCCAGCAGTCAACCCCTGACGGGGAAAGAGCAGTACTTC
CDR3: CASSQPLTGKEQYF

J: TRBJ1-5
size: .
D: TRBD1
V: TRBV6-1
DNA: TGTGCCAGCAGCAAACGACAGGGGGTTGGGCAGCCCCAGCATTTT
CDR3: CASSKRQGVGQPQHF

J: TRBJ2-5
size: .
D: TRBD2
V: TRBV9
DNA: TGTGCCAGCAGCGATGGGACTAGCGGACAAGAGACCCAGTACTTC
CDR3: CASSDGTSGQETQYF

J: TRBJ2-7
size: once
D: .
V: TRBV11-2
DNA: TGTGCCAGCAGCTTAGTTCGGGATCGAGACGAGCAGTACTTC
CDR3: CASSLVRDRDEQYF

J: TRBJ2-2
size: .
D: .
V: TRBV4-1
DNA: TGCGCCAGCAGCCAAGGGCTAGCCCGGACCGGGGAGCTGTTTTTT
CDR3: CASSQGLARTGELFF

J: TRBJ2-1
size: .
D: .
V: TRBV5-4
DNA: TGTGCCAGCAGCGCCGGGGCAGTCTACAATGAGCAGTTCTTC
CDR3: CASSAGAVYNEQFF

J: TRBJ2-5
size: .
D: .
V: TRBV9
DNA: TGTGCCAGCAGCCCGAGGATGGAGACCCCCCAGTACTTC
CDR3: CASSPRMETPQYF

J: TRBJ1-4
size: .
D: .
V: TRBV29-1
DNA: TGCAGCGGGACTACAAGGGACAAACGGGAGGCAGGGGAGGAAAAACTGTTTTTT
CDR3: CSGTTRDKREAGEEKLFF

J: TRBJ1-1
size: .
D: .
V: TRBV29-1
DNA: TGCAGCGTTGGAGAATACACTGAAGCTTTCTTT
CDR3: CSVGEYTEAFF

J: TRBJ2-1
size: .
D: .
V: TRBV29-1
DNA: TGCAGCGCAGGAAACAGGGACTTCTACAATGAGCAGTTCTTC
CDR3: CSAGNRDFYNEQFF

J: TRBJ1-2
size: .
D: .
V: TRBV15
DNA: TGTGCCACCAGCAGAGACCACTTCTCCGGGACAAGTGGCTACACCTTC
CDR3: CATSRDHFSGTSGYTF

J: TRBJ2-7
size: .
D: .
V: TRBV4-1
DNA: TGCGCCAGCAGCCAAGAAAAAGGGGTGGGCATCGGCTACGAGCAGTACTTC
CDR3: CASSQEKGVGIGYEQYF

J: TRBJ2-7
size: .
D: .
V: TRBV2
DNA: TGTGCCAGCAACAGTCAGATCTACGAGCAGTACTTC
CDR3: CASNSQIYEQYF

J: TRBJ1-2
size: .
D: .
V: TRBV5-4
DNA: TGTGCCAGCAGTTATGCAACAGGGTTTTCGGGTGGCTACACCTTC
CDR3: CASSYATGFSGGYTF

J: TRBJ2-7
size: .
D: .
V: TRBV2
DNA: TGTGCCAGCAGTGAGGACAGCCTTTGGGACGAGCAGTACTTC
CDR3: CASSEDSLWDEQYF

J: TRBJ2-7
size: once
D: .
V: TRBV7-9
DNA: TGTGCCAGCAGCTCCGGGTTATCACCCTACGAGCAGTACTTC
CDR3: CASSSGLSPYEQYF

J: TRBJ2-7
size: .
D: .
V: TRBV19
DNA: TGTGCCAGTAGTATAGATCCGGGACATCTCTACGAGCAGTACTTC
CDR3: CASSIDPGHLYEQYF

J: TRBJ2-6
size: once
D: .
V: TRBV7-9
DNA: TGTGCCAGCAGTCATAACGTAGGAAACGGGGCCAACGTCCTGACTTTC
CDR3: CASSHNVGNGANVLTF

J: TRBJ1-4
size: .
D: .
V: TRBV19
DNA: TGTGCCAGTAGTATGATTCCAGCTCAGGAGGAAAAACTGTTTTTT
CDR3: CASSMIPAQEEKLFF

J: TRBJ1-3
size: .
D: .
V: TRBV21-1
DNA: TGTGCCAGCAGCAAAGTTCAAGGGGACCCTGGAAACACCATATATTTT
CDR3: CASSKVQGDPGNTIYF

J: TRBJ2-7
size: .
D: TRBD1
V: TRBV27
DNA: TGTGCCAGCAGCCCATCGAATCAGGGGGTTTGGCCCTACGAGCAGTACTTC
CDR3: CASSPSNQGVWPYEQYF

J: TRBJ1-2
size: .
D: TRBD1
V: TRBV6-1
DNA: TGTGCCAGCAGTGAAGGACCTGGACAGGGGGACGGCTACACCTTC
CDR3: CASSEGPGQGDGYTF

J: TRBJ2-5
size: .
D: TRBD2
V: TRBV7-9
DNA: TGTGCCAGCAGCTCTGGACTAGCGGGAGGACAAGAGACCCAGTACTTC
CDR3: CASSSGLAGGQETQYF

J: TRBJ2-7
size: once
D: TRBD2
V: TRBV14
DNA: TGTGCCAGCAGCCAAGTCAGGCTAGCGGGAGTTGGTTACGAGCAGTACTTC
CDR3: CASSQVRLAGVGYEQYF

J: TRBJ2-5
size: .
D: TRBD1
V: TRBV7-9
DNA: TGTGCCAGCAGCGGGACAGGAGAGGAGACCCAGTACTTC
CDR3: CASSGTGEETQYF

J: TRBJ1-1
size: .
D: TRBD1
V: TRBV19
DNA: TGTGCCAGTCATCCGCTCACAGGGGGCATACGTGACACTGAAGCTTTCTTT
CDR3: CASHPLTGGIRDTEAFF

J: TRBJ2-7
size: .
D: TRBD1
V: TRBV15
DNA: TGTGCCACCAGCAGAGAGAGGGACAGGGCTTACGAGCAGTACTTC
CDR3: CATSRERDRAYEQYF

J: TRBJ2-1
size: .
D: TRBD2
V: TRBV5-1
DNA: TGCGCCAGCAGCCCCAAGCGGGAGGGCCAGGGTGAGCAGTTCTTC
CDR3: CASSPKREGQGEQFF

J: TRBJ2-7
size: .
D: .
V: TRBV28
DNA: TGTGCCAGCAACCCTCTTGTGGAGACCTACGAGCAGTACTTC
CDR3: CASNPLVETYEQYF